Sequencing of this T cell receptor beta chain was carried out in a study of tumor and adjacent non-tumor tissue in lung cancer. Study summary: There were around 11 adenocarcinoma, a couple of squamous cell carcinoma and 1 small cell lung cancer cases. Patients were aged roughly 30 to 76, around ten men and about 5 women, stage I to III. Study-level results: In normal lung, the top 100 clones were significantly more dominant than in tumor.

Germline assignment: CDR1 MGHRA and CDR2 YSYEKL. The CDR3 is 17 residues long. This sample's RNA came from whole unsorted tissue. Donors were chemotherapy-naive, newly diagnosed lung cancer surgical patients in China, August–late 2014. On this clonotype: Its specificity is unknown. One junction end does not reproduce the germline sequence, and a read error may be involved.

A modified ARM-PCR protocol with three rounds of nested PCR amplified TCRbeta. TCRdb processed the multiplex PCR reads anew with MiXCR; each CDR3 protein has one entry. The sample includes 68,000 or so distinct CDR3 sequences, just under 60% of them seen just once. The sequenced material came from lung tumor tissue. The chain has TRBV4-1 and TRBJ2-3, with D maybe TRBD2 (5 bases). This TCR came from a man aged 45-60 years with non-small cell lung cancer. Written as DNA, the CDR3 is TGCGCTAGCAGCCCCAATTCGGCTAGCTGTAGCACAGATACGCAGTATTTT. Translating gives CASSPNSASCSTDTQYF.